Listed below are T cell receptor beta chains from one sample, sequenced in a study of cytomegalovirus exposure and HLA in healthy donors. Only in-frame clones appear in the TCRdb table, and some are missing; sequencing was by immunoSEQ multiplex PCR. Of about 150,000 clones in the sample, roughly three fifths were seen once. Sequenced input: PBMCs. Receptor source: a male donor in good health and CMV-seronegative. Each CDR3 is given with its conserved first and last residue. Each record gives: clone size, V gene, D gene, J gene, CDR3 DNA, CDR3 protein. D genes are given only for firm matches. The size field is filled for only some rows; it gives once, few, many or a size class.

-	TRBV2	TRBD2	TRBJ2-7	TGTGCCAGCAGTGAGCAGCGGGGGGGATTTACCTACGAGCAGTACTTC	CASSEQRGGFTYEQYF
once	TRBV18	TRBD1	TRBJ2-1	TGTGCCAGCCCTCGGGACAGGGGAGGAAATGAGCAGTTCTTC	CASPRDRGGNEQFF
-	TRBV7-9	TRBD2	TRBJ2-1	TGTGCCAGCAGCTCCGACTTAGCGGGGGGCGATAATGAGCAGTTCTTC	CASSSDLAGGDNEQFF
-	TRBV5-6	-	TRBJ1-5	TGTGCCAGCAGCTTCAGGGACTATCAGCCCCAGCATTTT	CASSFRDYQPQHF
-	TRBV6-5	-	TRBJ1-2	TGTGCCAGCAGTTACTCGAGGTACCACTACCCCTTC	CASSYSRYHYPF
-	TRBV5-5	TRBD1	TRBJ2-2	TGTGCCAGCAGCATCACATCAGGGGGAGAGACCGGGGAGCTGTTTTTT	CASSITSGGETGELFF
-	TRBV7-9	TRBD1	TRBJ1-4	TGTGCCAGCAGCTCTGGTGGGACAGGGGTTGAAAAACTGTTTTTT	CASSSGGTGVEKLFF
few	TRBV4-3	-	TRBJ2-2	TGCGCCAGCAGCCAAGATTTTCCCGGACTACAAATAAACACCGGGGAGCTGTTTTTT	CASSQDFPGLQINTGELFF
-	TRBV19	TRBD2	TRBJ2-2	TGTGCCAGTGGGGCCGGGGGGGGCTATGGGGAGCTGTTTTTT	CASGAGGGYGELFF
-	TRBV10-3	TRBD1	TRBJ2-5	TGTGCCATCAGGAACACAGGGGCCCAAGAGACCCAGTACTTC	CAIRNTGAQETQYF
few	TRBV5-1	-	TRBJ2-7	TGCGCCAGCAGCTTACAGGGACCCCCCATATATGACGAGCAGTACTTC	CASSLQGPPIYDEQYF
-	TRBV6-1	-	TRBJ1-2	TGTGCCAGCAGAGGGGTCTGGGGGAGGTATGGCTACACCTTC	CASRGVWGRYGYTF
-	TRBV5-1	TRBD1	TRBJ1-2	TGCGCCAGCAGCACACAGGGGATGGGCTATGGCTACACCTTC	CASSTQGMGYGYTF
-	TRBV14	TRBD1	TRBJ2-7	TGTGCCAGCAGCCAAGTAGCAGGGGGTCGTTTCTACGAGCAGTACTTC	CASSQVAGGRFYEQYF
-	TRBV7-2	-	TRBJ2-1	TGTGCCAGCAGCGTAGAGGGAGTGAGCAATGAGCAGTTCTTC	CASSVEGVSNEQFF